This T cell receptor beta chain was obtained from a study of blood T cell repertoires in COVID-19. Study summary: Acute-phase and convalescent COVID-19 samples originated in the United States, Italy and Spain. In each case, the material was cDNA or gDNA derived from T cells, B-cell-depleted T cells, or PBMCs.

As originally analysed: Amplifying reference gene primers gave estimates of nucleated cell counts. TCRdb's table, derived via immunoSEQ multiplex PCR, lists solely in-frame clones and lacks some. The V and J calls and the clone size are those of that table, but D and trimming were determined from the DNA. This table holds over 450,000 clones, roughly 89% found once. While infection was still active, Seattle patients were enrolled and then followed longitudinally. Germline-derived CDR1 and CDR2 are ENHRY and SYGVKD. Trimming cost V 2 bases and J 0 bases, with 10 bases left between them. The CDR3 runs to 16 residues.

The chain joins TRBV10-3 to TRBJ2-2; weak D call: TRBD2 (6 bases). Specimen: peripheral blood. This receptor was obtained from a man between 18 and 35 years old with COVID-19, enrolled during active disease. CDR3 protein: CAISESGGANTGELFF. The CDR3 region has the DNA TGTGCCATCAGTGAGAGCGGCGGGGCGAACACCGGGGAGCTGTTTTTT.